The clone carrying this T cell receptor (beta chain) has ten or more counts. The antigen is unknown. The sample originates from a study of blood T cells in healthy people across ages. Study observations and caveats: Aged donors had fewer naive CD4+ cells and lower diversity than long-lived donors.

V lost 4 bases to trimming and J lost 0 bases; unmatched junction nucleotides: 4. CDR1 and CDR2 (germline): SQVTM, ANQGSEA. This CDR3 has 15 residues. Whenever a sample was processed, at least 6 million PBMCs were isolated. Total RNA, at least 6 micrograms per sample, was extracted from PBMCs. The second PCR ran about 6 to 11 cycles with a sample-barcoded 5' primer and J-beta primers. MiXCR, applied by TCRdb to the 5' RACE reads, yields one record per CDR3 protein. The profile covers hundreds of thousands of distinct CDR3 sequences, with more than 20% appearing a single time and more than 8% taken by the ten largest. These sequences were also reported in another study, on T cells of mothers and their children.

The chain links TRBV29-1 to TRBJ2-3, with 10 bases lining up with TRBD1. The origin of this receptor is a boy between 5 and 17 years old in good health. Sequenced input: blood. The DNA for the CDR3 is TGCAGCGTTGGGGGGGACAGGGGAAGCACAGATACGCAGTATTTT. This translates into CSVGGDRGSTDTQYF.